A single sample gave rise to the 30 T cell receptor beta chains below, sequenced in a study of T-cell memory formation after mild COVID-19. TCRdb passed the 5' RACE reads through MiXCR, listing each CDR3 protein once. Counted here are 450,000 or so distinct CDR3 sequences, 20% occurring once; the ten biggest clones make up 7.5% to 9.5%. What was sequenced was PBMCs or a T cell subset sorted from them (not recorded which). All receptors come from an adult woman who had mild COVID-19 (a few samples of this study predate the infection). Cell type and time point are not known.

The CDR3 region is CATSEGGGDSYNEQFF. Written as DNA, the CDR3 is TGTGCCACCAGTGAGGGCGGGGGGGACTCCTACAATGAGCAGTTCTTC. The chain employs TRBV24-1 and TRBJ2-1; 9 bases are shared with TRBD2. The V and J ends lost 4 bases and 0 bases, in that order; junction bases with no gene match: 3. CDR1 is KGHDR, CDR2 SFDVKD, per germline. CDR3 length: 16 residues.

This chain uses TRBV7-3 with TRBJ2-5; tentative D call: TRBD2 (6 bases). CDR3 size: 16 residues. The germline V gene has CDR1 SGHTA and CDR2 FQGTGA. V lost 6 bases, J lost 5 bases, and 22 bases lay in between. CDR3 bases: TGTGCCAGCAGATTGACCCCCGGGACTCCCGACGAGACCCAGTACTTC. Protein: CASRLTPGTPDETQYF.

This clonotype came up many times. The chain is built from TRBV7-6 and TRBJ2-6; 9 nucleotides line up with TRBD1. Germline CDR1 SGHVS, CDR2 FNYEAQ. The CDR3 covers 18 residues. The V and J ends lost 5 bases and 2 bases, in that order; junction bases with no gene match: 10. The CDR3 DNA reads TGTGCCAGCAGCCTAGGGGGACAGGGATCCCCTGGGGCCAACGTCCTGACTTTC. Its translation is CASSLGGQGSPGANVLTF. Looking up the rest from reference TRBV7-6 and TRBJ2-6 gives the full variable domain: GAGVSQSPRYKVTKRGQDVALRCDPISGHVSLYWYRQALGQGPEFLTYFNYEAQQDKSGLPNDRFSAERPEGSISTLTIQRTEQRDSAMYRCASSLGGQGSPGANVLTFGAGSRLTVL.

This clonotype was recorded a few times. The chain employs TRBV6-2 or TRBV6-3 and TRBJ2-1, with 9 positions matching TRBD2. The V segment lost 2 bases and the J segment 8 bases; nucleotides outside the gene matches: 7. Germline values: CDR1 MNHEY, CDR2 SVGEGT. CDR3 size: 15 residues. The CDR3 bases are TGTGCCAGCAGTTACGGCCTAGCGGGAAGGTATGAGCAGTTCTTC. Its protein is CASSYGLAGRYEQFF.

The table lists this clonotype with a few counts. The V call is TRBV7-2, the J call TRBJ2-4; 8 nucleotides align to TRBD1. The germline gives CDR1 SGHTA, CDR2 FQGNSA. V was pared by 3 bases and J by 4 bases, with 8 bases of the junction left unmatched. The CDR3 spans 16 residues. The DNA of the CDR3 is TGTGCCAGCAGCTTTCGGACAGGGCGGGCGAAAAACATTCAGTACTTC. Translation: CASSFRTGRAKNIQYF. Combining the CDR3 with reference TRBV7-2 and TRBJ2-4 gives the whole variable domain GAGVSQSPSNKVTEKGKDVELRCDPISGHTALYWYRQSLGQGLEFLIYFQGNSAPDKSGLPSDRFSAERTGGSVSTLTIQRTQQEDSAVYLCASSFRTGRAKNIQYFGAGTRLSVL.

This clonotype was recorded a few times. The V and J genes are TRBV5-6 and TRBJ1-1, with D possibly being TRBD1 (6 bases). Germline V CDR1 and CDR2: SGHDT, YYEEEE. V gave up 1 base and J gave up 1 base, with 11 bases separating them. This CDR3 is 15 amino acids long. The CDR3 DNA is TGTGCCAGCAGCTTGATGGGGGCAGGGAACACTGAAGCTTTCTTT. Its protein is CASSLMGAGNTEAFF.

CDR3 in DNA: TGTGCCAGCAGTGGGAGGGTTACTCAGCCCCAGCATTTT. As protein: CASSGRVTQPQHF. V usage is TRBV6-1 and J usage is TRBJ1-5, with D uncertain. Looked up from germline, CDR1 is MNHNS and CDR2 is SASEGT. V lost 4 bases to trimming and J lost 6 bases, with 10 bases between them. This CDR3 has 13 residues.

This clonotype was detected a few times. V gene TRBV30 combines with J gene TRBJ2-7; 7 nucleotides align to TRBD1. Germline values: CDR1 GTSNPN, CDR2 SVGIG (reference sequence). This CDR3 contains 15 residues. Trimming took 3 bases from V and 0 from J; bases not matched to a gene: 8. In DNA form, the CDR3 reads TGTGCCTGGAGCCCTGGGACAGACCACTCCTACGAGCAGTACTTC. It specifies CAWSPGTDHSYEQYF.

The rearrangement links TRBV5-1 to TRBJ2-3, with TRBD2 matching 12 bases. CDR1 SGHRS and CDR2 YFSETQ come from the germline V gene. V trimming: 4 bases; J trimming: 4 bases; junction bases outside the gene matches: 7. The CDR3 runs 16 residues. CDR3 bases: TGCGCCAGCAGCACCCCTCTAGCGGGAGGGCCAGATACGCAGTATTTT. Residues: CASSTPLAGGPDTQYF.

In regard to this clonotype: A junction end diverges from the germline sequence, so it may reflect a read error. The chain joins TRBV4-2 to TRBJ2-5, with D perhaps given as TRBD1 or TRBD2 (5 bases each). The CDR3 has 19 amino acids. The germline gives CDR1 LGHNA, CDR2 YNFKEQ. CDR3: CVSSQGPQSGAGSRETQYF. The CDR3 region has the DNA TGTGTCAGCAGCCAAGGCCCCCAGTCTGGGGCGGGTTCCAGAGAGACCCAGTACTTC.

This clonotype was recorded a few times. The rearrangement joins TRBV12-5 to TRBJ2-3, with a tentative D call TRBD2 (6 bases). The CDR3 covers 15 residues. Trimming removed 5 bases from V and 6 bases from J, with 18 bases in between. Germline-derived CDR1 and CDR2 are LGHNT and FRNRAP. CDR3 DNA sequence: TGTGCTAGTGGTCCCCCCCTGGAGGGCGGGGATACGCAGTATTTT. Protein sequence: CASGPPLEGGDTQYF.

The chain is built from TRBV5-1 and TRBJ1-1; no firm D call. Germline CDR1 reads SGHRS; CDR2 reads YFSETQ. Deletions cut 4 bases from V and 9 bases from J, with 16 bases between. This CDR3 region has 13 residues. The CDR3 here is CASSKTLPTQAFF. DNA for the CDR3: TGCGCCAGCAGCAAGACTCTACCCACCCAAGCTTTCTTT. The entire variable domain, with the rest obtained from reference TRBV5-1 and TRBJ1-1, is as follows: KAGVTQTPRYLIKTRGQQVTLSCSPISGHRSVSWYQQTPGQGLQFLFEYFSETQRNKGNFPGRFSGRQFSNSRSEMNVSTLELGDSALYLCASSKTLPTQAFFGQGTRLTVV.

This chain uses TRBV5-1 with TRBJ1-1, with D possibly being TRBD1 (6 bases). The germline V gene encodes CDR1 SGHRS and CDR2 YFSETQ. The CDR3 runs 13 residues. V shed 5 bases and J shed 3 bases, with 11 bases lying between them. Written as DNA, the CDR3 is TGCGCCAGCAGGTATAACAGGGACACTGAAGCTTTCTTT. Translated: CASRYNRDTEAFF.

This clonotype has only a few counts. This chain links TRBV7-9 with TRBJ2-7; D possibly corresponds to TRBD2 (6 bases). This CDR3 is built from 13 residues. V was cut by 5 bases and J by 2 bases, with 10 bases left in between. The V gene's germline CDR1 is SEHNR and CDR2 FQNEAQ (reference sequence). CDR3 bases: TGTGCCAGCAGCCGACTAGGAACCTACGAGCAGTACTTC. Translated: CASSRLGTYEQYF. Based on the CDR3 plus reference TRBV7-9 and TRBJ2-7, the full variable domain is DTGVSQNPRHKITKRGQNVTFRCDPISEHNRLYWYRQTLGQGPEFLTYFQNEAQLEKSRLLSDRFSAERPKGSFSTLEIQRTEQGDSAMYLCASSRLGTYEQYFGPGTRLTVT.

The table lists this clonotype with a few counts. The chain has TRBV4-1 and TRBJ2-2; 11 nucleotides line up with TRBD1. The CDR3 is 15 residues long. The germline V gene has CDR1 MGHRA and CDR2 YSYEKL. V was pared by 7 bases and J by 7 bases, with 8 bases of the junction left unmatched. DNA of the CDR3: TGCGCCAGCAACCGGGACAGGGGGATTGTCGGGGAGCTGTTTTTT. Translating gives CASNRDRGIVGELFF.

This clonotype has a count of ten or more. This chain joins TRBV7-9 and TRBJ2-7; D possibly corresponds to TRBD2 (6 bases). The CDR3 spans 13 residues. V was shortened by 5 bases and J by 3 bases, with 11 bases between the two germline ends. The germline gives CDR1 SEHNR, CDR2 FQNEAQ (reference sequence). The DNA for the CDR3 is TGTGCCAGCAGCAGGGTGGGAGGCTACGAGCAGTACTTC. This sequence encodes CASSRVGGYEQYF.

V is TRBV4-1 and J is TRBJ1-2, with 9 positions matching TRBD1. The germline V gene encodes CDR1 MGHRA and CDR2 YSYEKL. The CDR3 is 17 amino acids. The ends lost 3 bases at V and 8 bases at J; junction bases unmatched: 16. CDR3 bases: TGCGCCAGCAGCCATCCGGGACAGGGAATAGGGGGGGGAGGCTACACCTTC. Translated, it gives CASSHPGQGIGGGGYTF.

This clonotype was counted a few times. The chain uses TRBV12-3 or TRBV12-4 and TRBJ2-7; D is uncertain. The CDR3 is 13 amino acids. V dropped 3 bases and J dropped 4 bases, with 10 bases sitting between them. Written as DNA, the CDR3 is TGTGCCAGCAGTTTCGACCCCGAATACGAGCAGTACTTC. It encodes CASSFDPEYEQYF.

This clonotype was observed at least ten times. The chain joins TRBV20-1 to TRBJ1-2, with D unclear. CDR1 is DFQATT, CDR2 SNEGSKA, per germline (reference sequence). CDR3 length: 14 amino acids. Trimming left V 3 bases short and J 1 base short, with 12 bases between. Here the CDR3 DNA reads TGCAGTGCTAGGACGACACAACTTAACTATGGCTACACCTTC. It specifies CSARTTQLNYGYTF.

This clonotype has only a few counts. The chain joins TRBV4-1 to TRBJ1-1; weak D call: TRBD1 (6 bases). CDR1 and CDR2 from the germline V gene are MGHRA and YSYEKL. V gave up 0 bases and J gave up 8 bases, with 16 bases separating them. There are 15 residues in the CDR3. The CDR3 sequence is CASSQETNRVREAFF. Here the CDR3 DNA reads TGCGCCAGCAGCCAAGAAACGAACAGGGTCAGGGAAGCTTTCTTT.

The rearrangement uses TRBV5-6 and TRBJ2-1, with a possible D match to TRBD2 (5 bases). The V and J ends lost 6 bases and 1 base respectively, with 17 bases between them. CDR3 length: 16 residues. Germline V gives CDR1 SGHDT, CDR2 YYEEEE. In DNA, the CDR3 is TGTGCCAGCATTTTTAGCGCTCTCAGGTCCTACAATGAGCAGTTCTTC. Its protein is CASIFSALRSYNEQFF.

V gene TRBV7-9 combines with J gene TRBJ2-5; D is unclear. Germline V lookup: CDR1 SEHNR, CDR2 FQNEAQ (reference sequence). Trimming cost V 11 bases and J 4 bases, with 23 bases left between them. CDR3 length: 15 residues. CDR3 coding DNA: TGTGCCGGCACCCCCGGCCGTACGGTGGGAGAGACCCAGTACTTC. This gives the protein CAGTPGRTVGETQYF.

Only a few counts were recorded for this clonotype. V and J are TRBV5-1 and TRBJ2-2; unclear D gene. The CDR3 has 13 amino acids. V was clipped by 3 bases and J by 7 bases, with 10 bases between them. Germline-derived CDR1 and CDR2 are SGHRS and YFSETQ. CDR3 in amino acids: CASSSKAGGELFF. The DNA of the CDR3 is TGCGCCAGCAGCTCTAAGGCCGGCGGGGAGCTGTTTTTT.

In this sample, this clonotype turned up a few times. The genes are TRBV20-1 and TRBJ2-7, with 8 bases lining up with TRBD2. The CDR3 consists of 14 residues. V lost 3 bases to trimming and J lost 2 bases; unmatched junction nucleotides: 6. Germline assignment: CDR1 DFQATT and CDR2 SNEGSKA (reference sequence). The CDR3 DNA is TGCAGTGCTAGCCCCGGGCGGGGGGCCTACGAGCAGTACTTC. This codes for CSASPGRGAYEQYF.

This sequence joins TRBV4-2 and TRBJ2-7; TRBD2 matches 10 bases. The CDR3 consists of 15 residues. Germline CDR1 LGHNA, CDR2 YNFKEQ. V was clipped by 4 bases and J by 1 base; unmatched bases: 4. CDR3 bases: TGTGCCAGCAGCCGAGAGCGGGAGGGGTCCTACGAGCAGTACTTC. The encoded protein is CASSREREGSYEQYF.

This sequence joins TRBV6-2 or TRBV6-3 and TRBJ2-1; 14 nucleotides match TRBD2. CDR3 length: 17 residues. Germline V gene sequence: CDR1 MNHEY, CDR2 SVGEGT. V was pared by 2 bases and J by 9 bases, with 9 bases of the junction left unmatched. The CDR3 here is CASSYPWGTSGSPEQFF. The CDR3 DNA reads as TGTGCCAGCAGTTACCCCTGGGGGACTAGCGGGAGTCCTGAGCAGTTCTTC.

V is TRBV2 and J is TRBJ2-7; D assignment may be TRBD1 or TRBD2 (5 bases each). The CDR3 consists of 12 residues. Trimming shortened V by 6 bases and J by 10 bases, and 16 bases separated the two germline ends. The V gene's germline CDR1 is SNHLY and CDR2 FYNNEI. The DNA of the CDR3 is TGTGCCAGCAGGGCCGGGACGACCAATCAGTACTTC. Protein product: CASRAGTTNQYF.

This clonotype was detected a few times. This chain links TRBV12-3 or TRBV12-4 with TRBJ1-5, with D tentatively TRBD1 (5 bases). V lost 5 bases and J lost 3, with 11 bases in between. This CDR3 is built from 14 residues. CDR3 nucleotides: TGTGCCAGCAGTACCCGACAGATCAATCAGCCCCAGCATTTT. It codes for CASSTRQINQPQHF.

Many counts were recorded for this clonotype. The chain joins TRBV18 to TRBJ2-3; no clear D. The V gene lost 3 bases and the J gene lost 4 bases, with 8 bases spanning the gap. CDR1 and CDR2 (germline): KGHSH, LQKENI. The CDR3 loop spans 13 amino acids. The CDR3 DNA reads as TGTGCCAGCTCACCCTCAGGCGCAGATACGCAGTATTTT. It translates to CASSPSGADTQYF.

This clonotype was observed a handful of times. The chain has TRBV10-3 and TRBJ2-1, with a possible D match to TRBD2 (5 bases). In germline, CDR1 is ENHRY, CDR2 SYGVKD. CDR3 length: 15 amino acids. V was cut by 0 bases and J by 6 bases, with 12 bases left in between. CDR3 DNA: TGTGCCATCAGTGAGTCTCTAGCACGGGTCAATGAGCAGTTCTTC. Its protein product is CAISESLARVNEQFF.